This TCR beta chain derives from a study of blood T cell repertoires in COVID-19. Study-wide background: COVID-19 samples collected from the United States, Italy and Spain covered acute and convalescent phases. T cells, B-cell-depleted T cells, or PBMCs supplied cDNA or gDNA.

Details on this clone: The sample contains more than one DNA sequence encoding this CDR3.

CDR1 is ENHRY, CDR2 SYGVKD, per germline. V lost 3 bases, J lost 2 bases, and 4 bases stayed unmatched. This CDR3 comprises 15 residues. Using immunoSEQ multiplex PCR, the repertoire was profiled, and TCRdb retains in-frame clones only, with some absent. The sample has about 310,000 clones; roughly 91% are singletons. The study drew participants aged about 18 to 89 years from under 30 US areas. Two negative PCRs, clearance, or symptom resolution characterized the recovered Cohort 3 donors. The clonotype comes from a woman aged 25 to 39 who had recovered from COVID-19. Sequencing used PBMCs or T cells enriched from blood (not recorded which). The J gene is TRBJ2-7, the V gene TRBV10-3; TRBD1 matches at 10 bases. CDR3 nucleotide sequence: TGTGCCATCAGTGATCCGGGACAGGGGACCTACGAGCAGTACTTC. It translates to CAISDPGQGTYEQYF.